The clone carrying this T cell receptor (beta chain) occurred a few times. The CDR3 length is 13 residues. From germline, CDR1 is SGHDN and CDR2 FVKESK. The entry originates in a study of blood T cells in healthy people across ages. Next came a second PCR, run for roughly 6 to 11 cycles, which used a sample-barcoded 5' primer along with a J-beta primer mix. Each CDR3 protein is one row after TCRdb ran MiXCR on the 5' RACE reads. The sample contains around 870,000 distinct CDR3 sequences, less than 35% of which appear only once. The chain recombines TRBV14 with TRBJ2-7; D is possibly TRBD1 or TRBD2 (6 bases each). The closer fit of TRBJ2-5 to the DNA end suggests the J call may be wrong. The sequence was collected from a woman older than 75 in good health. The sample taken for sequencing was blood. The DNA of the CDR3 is TGTGCCAGCAGCCGACAGGAGGGAGGGACCCAGTACTTC. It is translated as CASSRQEGGTQYF.